This T cell receptor (beta chain) was sequenced during a study of blood T cell repertoires in COVID-19. Study at large: Samples representing acute and convalescent COVID-19 were sourced from the United States, Italy and Spain. PBMCs, B-cell-depleted T cells, or T cells were the source of the cDNA or gDNA that made up the material.

Trimming cost V 0 bases and J 3 bases; bases outside gene matches: 2. CDR1 is SEHNR and CDR2 is FQNEAQ in the germline V gene (reference sequence). This CDR3 is 15 amino acids long. This clone was found once. Only in-frame clones appear in the TCRdb table, and some are missing; sequencing was by immunoSEQ multiplex PCR. The sample contains just over 250,000 clones, around 87% of which appear only once. Sample: peripheral blood. The TCR was taken from a woman aged 45-60 years with acute or convalescent COVID-19. The gene calls are TRBV7-9 and TRBJ1-1, with 9 bases aligning to TRBD1. The CDR3: CASSLADRGHTEAFF. CDR3 in DNA: TGTGCCAGCAGCTTAGCGGACAGGGGTCACACTGAAGCTTTCTTT.